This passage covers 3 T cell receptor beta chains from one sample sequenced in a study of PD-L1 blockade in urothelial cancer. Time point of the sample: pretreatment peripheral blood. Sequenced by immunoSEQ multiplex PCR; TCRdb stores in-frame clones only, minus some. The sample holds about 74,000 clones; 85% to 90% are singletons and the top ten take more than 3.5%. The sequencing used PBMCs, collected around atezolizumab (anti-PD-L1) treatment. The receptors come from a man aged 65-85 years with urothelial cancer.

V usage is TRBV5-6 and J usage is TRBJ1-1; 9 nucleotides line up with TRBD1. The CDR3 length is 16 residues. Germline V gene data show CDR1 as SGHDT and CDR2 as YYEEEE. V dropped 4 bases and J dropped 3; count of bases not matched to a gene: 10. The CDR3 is CASSVPGTGSHTEAFF. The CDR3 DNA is TGTGCCAGCAGCGTCCCCGGGACAGGGAGTCACACTGAAGCTTTCTTT.

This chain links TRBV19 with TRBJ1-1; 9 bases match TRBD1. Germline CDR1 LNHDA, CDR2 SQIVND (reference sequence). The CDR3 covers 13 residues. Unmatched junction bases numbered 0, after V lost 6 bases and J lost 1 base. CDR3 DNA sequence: TGTGCCAGTAGGACAGGGGGGAACACTGAAGCTTTCTTT. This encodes CASRTGGNTEAFF. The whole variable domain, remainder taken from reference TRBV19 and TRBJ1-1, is DGGITQSPKYLFRKEGQNVTLSCEQNLNHDAMYWYRQDPGQGLRLIYYSQIVNDFQKGDIAEGYSVSREKKESFPLTVTSAQKNPTAFYLCASRTGGNTEAFFGQGTRLTVV.

The CDR3 DNA is TGTGCCAGCAGCTTGAGCGGGGGCTACAATGAGCAGTTCTTC. Translated: CASSLSGGYNEQFF. The chain has TRBV7-3 and TRBJ2-1; 8 bases align to TRBD2. The V segment lost 3 bases and the J segment 3 bases; nucleotides outside the gene matches: 1. The CDR3 runs to 14 residues. Germline values: CDR1 SGHTA, CDR2 FQGTGA.